The clone carrying this T cell receptor beta chain was counted ten times or more. Germline V gives CDR1 GTSNPN, CDR2 SVGIG (reference sequence). The CDR3 loop spans 12 amino acids. V was clipped by 0 bases and J by 0 bases, with 2 bases between them. The sample's time point: pre-sensitization, week 0. Treatment meaning: therapeutic diphenylcyclopropenone sensitization with weekly scalp DPC. This entry is derived from a study of human T cells and chemical hapten exposure. TCRdb reanalysed the RACE reads using MiXCR and keeps one entry per CDR3 protein. The table includes fewer than 65,000 distinct CDR3 sequences, about 9.2% detected once.

The clonotype comes from a woman in her thirties or forties with alopecia areata. Some clones in this sample may be carry-over from other donors' samples. This specimen was whole blood, taken in connection with sensitization to the hapten diphenylcyclopropenone (DPC). The V call is TRBV30, the J call TRBJ1-1; D remains ambiguous. The CDR3, as DNA: TGTGCCTGGAGTGTAATGAACACTGAAGCTTTCTTT. It encodes CAWSVMNTEAFF.